These 30 T cell receptor beta chains were sequenced from one sample in a study of CD8+ T cells in alopecia areata. Sequencing relied on a cDNA template that was reverse transcribed from extracted RNA. The protocol was immunoSEQ multiplex PCR, while the TCRdb copy is restricted to in-frame clones and leaves out a portion. The data hold 80,000 or so clones, with around 61% observed a single time. As for treatment: oral pan-JAK inhibitor, 5-10 mg twice daily. The sample here was CD8+ T cells sorted from blood, taken at week 24, from a patient treated with tofacitinib. The receptors shown here come from a human donor with alopecia areata.

Written as DNA, the CDR3 is TGTGCCAGCAGCGTCTGGGACCAGGCGGACACTGAAGCTTTCTTT. This translates into CASSVWDQADTEAFF. This chain connects TRBV9 to TRBJ1-1; D perhaps matches TRBD1 (5 bases). CDR1 and CDR2 (germline): SGDLS, YYNGEE. The CDR3 has 15 amino acids. V was pared by 2 bases and J by 3 bases, with 14 bases between.

V gene TRBV9 combines with J gene TRBJ2-7; D possibly uses TRBD1 or TRBD2 (6 bases each). V lost 0 bases and J 1 base, leaving 8 bases between the germline ends. This CDR3 spans 14 amino acids. The germline V gene has CDR1 SGDLS and CDR2 YYNGEE. Written as DNA, the CDR3 is TGTGCCAGCAGCGTAGAAGGGGGGTCCTACGAGCAGTACTTC. Translated, it gives CASSVEGGSYEQYF.

This chain joins TRBV25-1 and TRBJ2-5; unclear D gene. Germline CDR1 reads MGHDK; CDR2 reads SYGVNS. Trimming left V 5 bases short and J 4 bases short, with 20 bases between. CDR3 length: 16 amino acids. Here the CDR3 DNA reads TGTGCCAGCAGTCCTCCACTGGGCCGCGTCACAGAGACCCAGTACTTC. This gives the protein CASSPPLGRVTETQYF.

The sample holds one count of this clone. The chain employs TRBV10-3 and TRBJ2-7; 11 bases agree with TRBD2. The CDR3 loop spans 16 amino acids. Per germline, CDR1 ENHRY and CDR2 SYGVKD. Germline trimming cut 6 bases from V and 6 bases from J; bases unmatched to any gene: 13. CDR3 loop: CAISDPTSGSSIEQYF. The CDR3 DNA reads as TGTGCCATCAGCGATCCCACTAGCGGGAGTAGTATCGAGCAGTACTTC.

This clone has a handful of counts. This chain links TRBV5-1 with TRBJ1-1; TRBD1 matches at 8 bases. There are 15 residues in the CDR3. V gave up 0 bases and J gave up 1 base; unmatched junction bases: 2. The germline V gene encodes CDR1 SGHRS and CDR2 YFSETQ. CDR3: CASSLAGTGNTEAFF. CDR3 bases: TGCGCCAGCAGCTTGGCAGGGACAGGGAACACTGAAGCTTTCTTT.

The V and J genes are TRBV15 and TRBJ1-4, with D uncertain. Trimming stripped 3 bases from V and 0 bases from J, with 8 bases between. The germline CDR1 and CDR2 sequences are LNHNV and YYDKDF (reference sequence). The CDR3 is 15 amino acids. The CDR3: CATSSTISTNEKLFF. The CDR3 DNA is TGTGCCACCAGCAGCACGATCTCAACTAATGAAAAACTGTTTTTT.

The CDR3 reads CASSAPVGGNAIQYF. The CDR3 bases are TGTGCCAGCAGCGCCCCGGTGGGAGGTAACGCCATTCAGTACTTC. The chain couples TRBV7-9 to TRBJ2-4, with D perhaps matching TRBD2 (6 bases). The CDR3 is 15 amino acids. Germline CDR1 is SEHNR and CDR2 is FQNEAQ (reference sequence). Trimming removed 5 bases at V and 9 bases at J, with 20 bases between.

This sequence joins TRBV27 and TRBJ1-2; a possible D gene is TRBD1 (6 bases). CDR1 MNHEY and CDR2 SMNVEV come from the germline V gene (reference sequence). V dropped 2 bases and J dropped 3 bases, with 13 bases sitting between them. The CDR3 extends over 15 amino acids. The CDR3 region is CASSLRGSAYYGYTF. The CDR3 nucleotides read TGTGCCAGCAGTTTAAGGGGGTCCGCTTACTATGGCTACACCTTC.

The chain links TRBV27 to TRBJ2-7; the D gene is possibly TRBD2 (5 bases). The CDR3 has 13 residues. V lost 2 bases and J 3 bases, leaving 8 bases between the germline ends. The V gene's germline CDR1 is MNHEY and CDR2 SMNVEV (reference sequence). The CDR3 nucleotides read TGTGCCAGCAGTTTAGGGAGTTACTACGAGCAGTACTTC. Translation gives CASSLGSYYEQYF.

The V and J genes are TRBV6-1 and TRBJ2-7, with D tentatively TRBD2 (6 bases). V gave up 1 base and J gave up 6 bases, with 13 bases separating them. This CDR3 region has 14 residues. Germline V CDR1 and CDR2: MNHNS, SASEGT. The CDR3 region is CASSEGLEGSEQYF. In DNA form, the CDR3 reads TGTGCCAGCAGTGAAGGACTAGAGGGGAGCGAGCAGTACTTC.

The chain has TRBV7-7 and TRBJ2-1; 10 bases align to TRBD2. The junction had 6 bases not matched to a gene; V was cut back by 5 bases and J by 5 bases. Germline CDR1 is SSHAT and CDR2 is FNYEAQ (reference sequence). The CDR3 is made up of 15 amino acids. The DNA for the CDR3 is TGTGCCAGCAGCGCTCTAGCGGGAGTTGACAATGAGCAGTTCTTC. Its translation: CASSALAGVDNEQFF.

The chain joins TRBV5-4 to TRBJ1-1; weak D call: TRBD1 (6 bases). The CDR3 sequence is 15 residues long. CDR1 and CDR2 (germline): SGHNT, YYREEE (reference sequence). Trimming pared 6 bases from V and 5 bases from J, leaving 20 bases between. The DNA for the CDR3 is TGTGCCAGCACCGCCGGGTCCAGGGGATGGACTGAAGCTTTCTTT. Its protein is CASTAGSRGWTEAFF.

The V gene is TRBV27, the J gene TRBJ2-2; no clear D. Trimming removed 5 bases at V and 1 base at J, with 14 bases between. Germline V CDR1 and CDR2: MNHEY, SMNVEV (reference sequence). The CDR3 is 16 amino acids. In nucleotides, the CDR3 is TGTGCCAGCAGTCTGGTCTTGCCCAGGAACACCGGGGAGCTGTTTTTT. Translation gives CASSLVLPRNTGELFF.

V usage is TRBV6-1 and J usage is TRBJ1-1, with D maybe TRBD1 (5 bases). V was pared by 1 base and J by 8 bases, with 20 bases between. CDR3 length equals 16 residues. Germline CDR1 MNHNS, CDR2 SASEGT. The CDR3 DNA is TGTGCCAGCAGTGAAGTTGGGGGTGACCCGATGGGAGAAGCTTTCTTT. It is translated as CASSEVGGDPMGEAFF.

This clone was seen a few times. The chain links TRBV5-1 to TRBJ2-1; TRBD2 is a possible D gene (5 bases). The CDR3 totals 18 residues. The V end lost 3 bases, the J end lost 1 base, and 20 bases lay between the germline ends. From germline, CDR1 is SGHRS and CDR2 YFSETQ. The CDR3 region has the DNA TGCGCCAGCAGCTCCCTTACAACTAGAGGTAATTCCTACAATGAGCAGTTCTTC. Encoded protein: CASSSLTTRGNSYNEQFF.

This clone came up once. The genes are TRBV29-1 and TRBJ2-7, with D maybe TRBD1 (5 bases). The V gene lost 7 bases and the J gene lost 5 bases, with 15 bases spanning the gap. CDR1 is SQVTM and CDR2 is ANQGSEA in the germline V gene. The CDR3 loop spans 12 amino acids. CDR3 coding DNA: TGCAGCGCCGGACACTGGAGCCACGAGCAGTACTTC. Its translation is CSAGHWSHEQYF.

The chain combines TRBV6-5 with TRBJ2-3; no clear D gene. This CDR3 has 14 amino acids. CDR1 and CDR2 from the germline V gene are MNHEY and SVGAGI. The V end was cut by 9 bases, the J end by 4 bases, with 17 bases between. CDR3 sequence (DNA): TGTGCCAGTCAAACAGAGGCCGGGCCAGATACGCAGTATTTT. Amino acids: CASQTEAGPDTQYF.

The chain employs TRBV7-9 and TRBJ2-5; D may be TRBD1 (5 bases). This CDR3 has 14 amino acids. Looked up from germline, CDR1 is SEHNR and CDR2 is FQNEAQ (reference sequence). Trimming took off 5 bases at V and 3 bases at J, with 13 bases between the two ends. The CDR3 region is CASSVPETEETQYF. The CDR3 nucleotides read TGTGCCAGCAGCGTCCCTGAGACAGAAGAGACCCAGTACTTC.

This chain uses TRBV4-1 with TRBJ1-1; perhaps TRBD1 as D (6 bases). The CDR3 length is 14 residues. Trimming removed 2 bases from V and 4 bases from J, with 11 bases in between. Looked up from germline, CDR1 is MGHRA and CDR2 is YSYEKL. CDR3 in DNA: TGCGCCAGCAGCCAAACTAGGGGGGGCACTGAAGCTTTCTTT. As protein: CASSQTRGGTEAFF.

CDR3 in DNA: TGCGCCAGCAGCTTGGGTGTATCTTACGAGCAGTACTTC. Amino acid sequence: CASSLGVSYEQYF. The rearrangement joins TRBV5-1 to TRBJ2-7; D unclear. The CDR3 has 13 residues. V was pared by 0 bases and J by 4 bases, with 8 bases between. Germline lookup yields CDR1 SGHRS and CDR2 YFSETQ.

In this sample, this clone turned up a few times. The chain carries TRBV6-5 and TRBJ1-5; 7 bases map to TRBD1. Germline-derived CDR1 and CDR2 are MNHEY and SVGAGI. J lost 3 bases, V lost 6 bases, and 5 bases had no gene match. This CDR3 has 14 residues. The CDR3 DNA follows: TGTGCCAGCAGCCGGGACAGCTCCAATCAGCCCCAGCATTTT. It is translated as CASSRDSSNQPQHF.

This clone was counted a few times. The rearrangement uses TRBV23-1 and TRBJ1-1; D is possibly TRBD1 (5 bases). TRBV23-1 has ORF status, its function being uncertain. The CDR3 sequence is 16 residues long. V lost 2 bases, J lost 1 base, and 14 bases lay in between. CDR3 amino acids: CASSQKFWGRNTEAFF. The CDR3 nucleotides are TGCGCCAGCAGTCAAAAATTCTGGGGGAGGAACACTGAAGCTTTCTTT.

This clone was seen a few times. This sequence joins TRBV10-3 and TRBJ1-2; D uncertain. The V gene lost 10 bases and the J gene lost 4 bases, with 13 bases spanning the gap. CDR1 and CDR2 from the germline V gene are ENHRY and SYGVKD. This CDR3 has 12 amino acids. The CDR3 here is CASRPGSYGYTF. CDR3 DNA sequence: TGTGCCAGCAGGCCCGGCTCCTATGGCTACACCTTC.

The chain joins TRBV19 to TRBJ2-3; 15 nucleotides align to TRBD2. This CDR3 contains 16 residues. Germline V gene lookup returns CDR1 LNHDA and CDR2 SQIVND (reference sequence). Unmatched junction bases numbered 3, after V lost 3 bases and J lost 5 bases. In nucleotides, the CDR3 is TGTGCCAGTAGTATGGGGACTAGCGGGAGGAAAGATACGCAGTATTTT. The encoded protein is CASSMGTSGRKDTQYF.

The CDR3 DNA reads TGTGCCAGCAGCTTTGGTCAGGGGAGCACAGATACGCAGTATTTT. It specifies CASSFGQGSTDTQYF. The rearrangement links TRBV7-9 to TRBJ2-3; D is possibly TRBD1 (6 bases). The CDR3 has 15 amino acids. V dropped 3 bases and J dropped 0 bases, with 10 bases sitting between them. Germline CDR1 and CDR2: SEHNR and FQNEAQ (reference sequence).

In its sample, this clone was seen a few times. The V gene is TRBV28, the J gene TRBJ2-5, with a possible D match to TRBD1 (6 bases). V dropped 2 bases and J dropped 6 bases, with 13 bases sitting between them. The V gene's germline CDR1 is MDHEN and CDR2 SYDVKM. This CDR3 is built from 14 residues. The CDR3 loop reads CASSLPTGLKTQYF. CDR3 DNA: TGTGCCAGCAGTTTACCCACAGGGTTGAAGACCCAGTACTTC.

This chain uses TRBV19 with TRBJ1-2, with D possibly matching TRBD1 (5 bases). The CDR3 is 15 residues long. CDR1 is LNHDA and CDR2 is SQIVND in the germline V gene (reference sequence). Trimming stripped 5 bases from V and 3 bases from J, with 16 bases between. The CDR3: CASSSNRQGDYGYTF. CDR3 in DNA: TGTGCCAGTAGTTCCAACCGGCAGGGAGACTATGGCTACACCTTC. The full variable domain, completed using reference TRBV19 and TRBJ1-2, is DGGITQSPKYLFRKEGQNVTLSCEQNLNHDAMYWYRQDPGQGLRLIYYSQIVNDFQKGDIAEGYSVSREKKESFPLTVTSAQKNPTAFYLCASSSNRQGDYGYTFGSGTRLTVV.

V and J are TRBV27 and TRBJ1-2; D possibly corresponds to TRBD1 (5 bases). CDR1 MNHEY and CDR2 SMNVEV come from the germline V gene (reference sequence). The CDR3 loop spans 15 amino acids. V lost 5 bases, J lost 0 bases, and 13 bases lay in between. The CDR3 DNA follows: TGTGCCAGCAGTGAGGGGACGGCCCCTAACTATGGCTACACCTTC. This codes for CASSEGTAPNYGYTF.

This rearrangement joins TRBV27 to TRBJ2-7; TRBD1 agrees at 7 bases. J gave up 2 bases and V 5 bases, and 9 bases lay outside the gene matches. Germline assignment: CDR1 MNHEY and CDR2 SMNVEV (reference sequence). The CDR3 totals 15 residues. The CDR3 sequence: CASSPHRQGTYEQYF. Here the CDR3 DNA reads TGTGCCAGCAGTCCTCACCGACAGGGAACCTACGAGCAGTACTTC.

This chain uses TRBV4-1 with TRBJ1-1; D possibly corresponds to TRBD1 (6 bases). The CDR3 is made up of 17 amino acids. The V end lost 3 bases, the J end lost 1 base, and 18 bases lay between the germline ends. Germline V gene sequence: CDR1 MGHRA, CDR2 YSYEKL. The CDR3 loop is CASSHLQGFAGNTEAFF. DNA of the CDR3: TGCGCCAGCAGCCACCTACAGGGATTTGCTGGGAACACTGAAGCTTTCTTT.